Listed below are T cell receptor beta chains from one sample, sequenced in a study of blood T cell repertoires in COVID-19. The data were produced by immunoSEQ multiplex PCR, yet TCRdb's version contains in-frame clones alone and is incomplete. The sample gives about 280,000 clones, 65% to 90% of which show up once; roughly 13% is in the top ten. Material: peripheral blood. These receptor sequences come from a human donor in a cohort sampled during active COVID-19. The CDR3 runs from the conserved cysteine through the conserved F or W. D genes are given only for firm matches. Size is stated for part of the rows, as once, few or many counts, or as a class when the clone is expanded.

clone_size j_call v_call d_call cdr3_aa cdr3_nt
once TRBJ1-4 TRBV28 TRBD1 CASSDRGTNEKLFF TGTGCCAGCAGCGACAGGGGCACTAATGAAAAACTGTTTTTT
- TRBJ1-1 TRBV5-1 TRBD1 CASSLGPGQGTEAFF TGCGCCAGCAGCTTGGGCCCGGGACAGGGGACTGAAGCTTTCTTT
- TRBJ2-7 TRBV3-1/TRBV3-2 - CASSQVRGYEQYF TGTGCCAGCAGCCAAGTCCGGGGCTACGAGCAGTACTTC
once TRBJ2-4 TRBV7-2 - CASKGQSNIQYF TGTGCCAGCAAGGGGCAGTCGAACATTCAGTACTTC
- TRBJ2-2 TRBV3-1/TRBV3-2 - CASSQGLSGELFF TGTGCCAGCAGCCAAGGACTATCCGGGGAGCTGTTTTTT
- TRBJ1-2 TRBV5-1 TRBD1 CASRWTGGVGNYGYTF TGCGCCAGCAGGTGGACAGGGGGCGTAGGGAACTATGGCTACACCTTC
few TRBJ1-1 TRBV30 TRBD1 CAWRTLQGSGTEAFF TGTGCCTGGAGAACGCTACAGGGGTCGGGCACTGAAGCTTTCTTT
- TRBJ2-1 TRBV27 TRBD2 CASRRTSGPYNEQFF TGTGCCAGCAGGCGGACTAGCGGGCCTTACAATGAGCAGTTCTTC
few TRBJ2-7 TRBV27 TRBD1 CASSLSRQGVQQYF TGTGCCAGCAGTTTATCGAGGCAGGGGGTTCAACAGTACTTC
- TRBJ2-5 TRBV4-3 - CASSQAYGGQETQYF TGCGCCAGCAGCCAAGCGTATGGCGGCCAAGAGACCCAGTACTTC
- TRBJ1-5 TRBV27 TRBD1 CASSRSGAGGSSNQPQHF TGTGCCAGCAGTCGTTCCGGGGCAGGGGGCAGTAGCAATCAGCCCCAGCATTTT